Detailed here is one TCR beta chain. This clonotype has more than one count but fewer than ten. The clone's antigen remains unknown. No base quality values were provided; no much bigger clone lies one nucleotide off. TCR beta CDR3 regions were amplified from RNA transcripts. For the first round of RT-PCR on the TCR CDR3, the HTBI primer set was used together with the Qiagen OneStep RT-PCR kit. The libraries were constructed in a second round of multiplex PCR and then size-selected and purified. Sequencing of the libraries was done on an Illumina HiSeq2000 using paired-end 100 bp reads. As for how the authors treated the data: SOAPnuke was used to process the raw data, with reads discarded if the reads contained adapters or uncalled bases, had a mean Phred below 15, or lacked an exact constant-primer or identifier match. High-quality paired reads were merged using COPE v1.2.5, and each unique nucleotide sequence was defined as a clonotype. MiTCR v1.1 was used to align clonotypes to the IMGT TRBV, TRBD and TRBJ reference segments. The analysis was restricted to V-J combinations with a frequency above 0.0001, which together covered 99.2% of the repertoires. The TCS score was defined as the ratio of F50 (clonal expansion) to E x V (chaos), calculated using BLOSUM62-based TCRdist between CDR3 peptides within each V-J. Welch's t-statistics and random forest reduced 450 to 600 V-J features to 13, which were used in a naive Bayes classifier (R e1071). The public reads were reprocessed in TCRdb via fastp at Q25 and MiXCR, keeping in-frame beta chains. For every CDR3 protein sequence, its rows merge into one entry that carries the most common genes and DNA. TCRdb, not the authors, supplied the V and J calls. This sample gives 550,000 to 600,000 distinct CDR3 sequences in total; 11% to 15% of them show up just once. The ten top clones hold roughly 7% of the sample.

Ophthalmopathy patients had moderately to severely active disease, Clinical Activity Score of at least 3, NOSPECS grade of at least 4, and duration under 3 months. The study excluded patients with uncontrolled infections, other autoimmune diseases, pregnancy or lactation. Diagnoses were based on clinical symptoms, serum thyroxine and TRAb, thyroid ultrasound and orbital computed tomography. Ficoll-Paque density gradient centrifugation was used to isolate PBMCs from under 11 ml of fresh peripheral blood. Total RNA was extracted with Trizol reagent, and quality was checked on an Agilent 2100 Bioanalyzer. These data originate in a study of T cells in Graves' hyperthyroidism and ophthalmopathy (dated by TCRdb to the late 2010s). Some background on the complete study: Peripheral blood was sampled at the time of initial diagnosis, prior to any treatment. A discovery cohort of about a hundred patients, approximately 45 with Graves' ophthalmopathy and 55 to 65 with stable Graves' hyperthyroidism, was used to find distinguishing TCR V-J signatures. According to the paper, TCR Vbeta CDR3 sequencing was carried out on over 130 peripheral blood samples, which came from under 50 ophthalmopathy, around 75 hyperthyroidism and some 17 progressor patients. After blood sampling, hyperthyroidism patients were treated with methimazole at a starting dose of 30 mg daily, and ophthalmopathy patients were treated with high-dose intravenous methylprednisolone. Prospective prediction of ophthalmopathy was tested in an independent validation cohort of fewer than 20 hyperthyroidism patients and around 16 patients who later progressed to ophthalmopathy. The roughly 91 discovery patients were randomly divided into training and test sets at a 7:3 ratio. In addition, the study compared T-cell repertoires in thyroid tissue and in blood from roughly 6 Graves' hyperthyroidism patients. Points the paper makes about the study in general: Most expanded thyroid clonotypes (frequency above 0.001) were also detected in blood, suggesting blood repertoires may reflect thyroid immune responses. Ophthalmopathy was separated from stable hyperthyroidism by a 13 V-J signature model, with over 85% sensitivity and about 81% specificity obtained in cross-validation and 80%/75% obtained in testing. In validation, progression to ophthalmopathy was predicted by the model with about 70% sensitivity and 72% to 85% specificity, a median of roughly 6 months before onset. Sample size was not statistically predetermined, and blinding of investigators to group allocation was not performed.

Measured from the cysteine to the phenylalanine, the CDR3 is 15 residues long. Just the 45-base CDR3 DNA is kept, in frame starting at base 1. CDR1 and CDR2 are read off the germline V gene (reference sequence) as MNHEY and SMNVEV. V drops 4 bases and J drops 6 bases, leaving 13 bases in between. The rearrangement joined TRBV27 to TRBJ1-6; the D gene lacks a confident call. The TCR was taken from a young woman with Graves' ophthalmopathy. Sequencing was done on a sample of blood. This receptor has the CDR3 CASSYLGRVNSPLHF. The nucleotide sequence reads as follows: TGTGCCAGCAGTTATCTCGGCCGGGTTAATTCACCCCTCCACTTT.